This entry is about one T cell receptor (beta chain). Its antigen is currently unknown. The data were obtained in a study of cytomegalovirus exposure and HLA in healthy donors. Study results and limitations: In a later analysis, DRB1 alleles had the most associated TCRs; HLA-C alleles the fewest. Earlier analysis found most TCR beta V segments productive about 87% or about 30% of the time. TCR beta sequences reportedly predicted most subjects' HLA-A and HLA-B alleles accurately.

The CDR3 consists of 18 residues. The V gene end was trimmed by 0 bases and the J gene end by 2 bases; junction bases not matched to a gene: 4. CDR1 and CDR2 from the germline V gene are SGHTA and FQGTGA. PCR employed 60 Vbeta and 13 Jbeta primers. The authors' processing: A follow-up analysis tallied around 80 million unique TCR beta chains, some 11 million shared. TCRdb keeps only in-frame clones here, not all; method: immunoSEQ multiplex PCR. From that table come the V and J calls and clone size; the DNA was used to work out D and trimming. The profile covers 200,000 to 250,000 clones, with roughly 82% appearing a single time and over 5% taken by the ten largest.

The specimen sequenced was PBMCs. The chain combines TRBV7-3 with TRBJ2-5, with TRBD2 matching 15 bases. The sequence was obtained from a woman in her forties in good health and CMV-seropositive. CDR3 sequence reads: CASSLTPGLAGGQETQYF. The CDR3 bases are TGTGCCAGCAGCTTAACGCCGGGACTAGCGGGGGGACAAGAGACCCAGTACTTC. Based on the CDR3 plus reference TRBV7-3 and TRBJ2-5, the full variable domain is GAGVSQTPSNKVTEKGKYVELRCDPISGHTALYWYRQSLGQGPEFLIYFQGTGAADDSGLPNDRFFAVRPEGSVSTLKIQRTERGDSAVYLCASSLTPGLAGGQETQYFGPGTRLLVL.